A selection of T cell receptor beta chains follows, all from one sample in a study of blood T cell repertoires in COVID-19. Sequencing used immunoSEQ multiplex PCR; TCRdb keeps in-frame clones, though not all of them. The data show roughly 500,000 clones, around nine tenths seen once. The sequencing input was PBMCs or T cells enriched from blood (not recorded which). These receptors were collected from a woman aged 40 to 50 who had recovered from COVID-19. The CDR3 runs from the conserved cysteine through the conserved F or W. Fields, in order: V gene, D gene, J gene, clone size, CDR3 protein, CDR3 DNA. D genes are given only for firm matches. Expanded clones get a size class; other rows say once, few or many, or leave the size out.

TRBV18,TRBD2,TRBJ2-7,-,CASSPWREGPYEQYF,TGTGCCAGCTCACCATGGCGGGAGGGCCCCTACGAGCAGTACTTC
TRBV20-1,-,TRBJ2-1,-,CSAERLYEQFF,TGCAGTGCCGAGAGGCTATATGAGCAGTTCTTC
TRBV3-1/TRBV3-2,TRBD2,TRBJ2-3,-,CASSSKGREEYF,TGTGCCAGCAGCTCCAAAGGGCGGGAGGAGTATTTT
TRBV9,TRBD2,TRBJ2-7,few,CASSVGWLAETYEQYF,TGTGCCAGCAGCGTAGGGTGGCTAGCGGAGACCTACGAGCAGTACTTC
TRBV28,TRBD1,TRBJ2-1,once,CASSQNRGLYNEQFF,TGTGCCAGCAGTCAGAACAGGGGCCTCTACAATGAGCAGTTCTTC
TRBV5-8,-,TRBJ1-4,few,CASSRLGQEKLFF,TGTGCCAGCAGCCGTCTGGGGCAGGAAAAACTGTTTTTT
TRBV9,-,TRBJ1-6,-,CASSPRRDGDSPLHF,TGTGCCAGCAGCCCCCGCCGGGATGGCGATTCACCCCTCCACTTT
TRBV2,-,TRBJ1-3,-,CASGEQALSGNTIYF,TGTGCCAGCGGAGAACAGGCCCTCTCTGGAAACACCATATATTTT
TRBV7-6,TRBD2,TRBJ2-2,-,CASSLRLAGEGPGELFF,TGTGCCAGCAGCTTACGACTAGCGGGAGAAGGTCCCGGGGAGCTGTTTTTT
TRBV10-3,TRBD2,TRBJ2-7,once,CAISESSSGKIEQYF,TGTGCCATCAGTGAGTCGAGTAGCGGGAAGATCGAGCAGTACTTC
TRBV5-4,-,TRBJ1-1,-,CASSLTVANTEAFF,TGTGCCAGCAGCCTGACAGTGGCGAACACTGAAGCTTTCTTT
TRBV27,-,TRBJ2-3,once,CASSLVQQIPISTDTQYF,TGTGCCAGCAGTTTGGTACAGCAGATACCGATTAGCACAGATACGCAGTATTTT
TRBV6-4,TRBD2,TRBJ2-2,-,CASSASSGRNTGELFF,TGTGCCAGCAGTGCCAGTAGCGGGAGAAACACCGGGGAGCTGTTTTTT
TRBV11-2,TRBD1,TRBJ1-4,-,CASSLRQGVFPNEKLFF,TGTGCCAGCAGCCTTAGACAGGGAGTGTTCCCTAATGAAAAACTGTTTTTT
TRBV19,TRBD1,TRBJ1-1,-,CASSIERGLREAFF,TGTGCCAGTAGTATAGAGAGGGGGCTTCGAGAGGCTTTCTTT
TRBV11-3,TRBD1,TRBJ1-1,once,CASSLDPRGRTVEAFF,TGTGCCAGCAGCTTAGACCCCAGGGGGCGGACTGTAGAAGCTTTCTTT
TRBV18,TRBD1,TRBJ1-2,-,CASSPPSRDRDGYTF,TGTGCCAGCTCACCCCCGTCCCGGGACAGGGATGGCTACACCTTC
TRBV27,TRBD1,TRBJ2-7,-,CASSLRGGAEQYF,TGTGCCAGCAGTTTAAGAGGGGGCGCCGAGCAGTACTTC
TRBV4-1,TRBD2,TRBJ2-7,-,CASSQDWSGSPYEQYF,TGCGCCAGCAGCCAAGATTGGAGCGGGAGCCCCTACGAGCAGTACTTC
TRBV7-6,TRBD2,TRBJ2-1,-,CASSPIQTSDEQFF,TGTGCCAGCAGCCCGATTCAGACTAGCGATGAGCAGTTCTTC
TRBV5-1,-,TRBJ2-3,-,CASSLELITDTQYF,TGCGCCAGCAGCTTGGAACTCATCACAGATACGCAGTATTTT
TRBV19,TRBD1,TRBJ1-4,-,CASSSSGTGLEKLFF,TGTGCCAGTAGTTCCTCCGGGACAGGGCTTGAAAAACTGTTTTTT
TRBV6-5,-,TRBJ2-7,-,CASSPREVPYEQYF,TGTGCCAGCAGTCCCAGGGAAGTCCCCTACGAGCAGTACTTC
TRBV4-3,TRBD2,TRBJ2-7,-,CASSQGEGLAGYEQYF,TGCGCCAGCAGCCAAGGAGAGGGACTAGCGGGGTACGAGCAGTACTTC
TRBV12-3/TRBV12-4,-,TRBJ1-2,-,CASSSDSRYTF,TGTGCCAGCAGTTCGGACTCCCGTTACACCTTC
TRBV30,-,TRBJ2-3,-,CAWRPLNSDTQYF,TGTGCCTGGAGGCCCCTAAACTCAGATACGCAGTATTTT
TRBV4-3,TRBD2,TRBJ2-1,-,CASSQYPGGGEQFF,TGCGCCAGCAGCCAATACCCCGGGGGAGGGGAGCAGTTCTTC
TRBV6-2/TRBV6-3,TRBD2,TRBJ2-7,-,CASSLTSGGSYEQYF,TGTGCCAGCAGCCTGACTAGCGGGGGTTCCTACGAGCAGTACTTC
TRBV19,TRBD1,TRBJ1-2,-,CASSRQGPPYGYTF,TGTGCCAGTAGTCGACAGGGTCCCCCTTATGGCTACACCTTC
TRBV7-2,-,TRBJ2-3,once,CASSLVAVTDTQYF,TGTGCCAGCAGCTTAGTCGCGGTCACAGATACGCAGTATTTT
TRBV5-4,TRBD2,TRBJ2-4,-,CASSLGGGGGTGPKNIQYF,TGTGCCAGCAGCTTGGGCGGGGGAGGCGGGACGGGTCCCAAAAACATTCAGTACTTC
TRBV5-1,-,TRBJ2-1,-,CASSFGGIGNEQFF,TGCGCCAGCAGCTTTGGGGGGATCGGGAATGAGCAGTTCTTC
TRBV11-2,-,TRBJ1-3,-,CASSFLRGSGGNTIYF,TGTGCCAGCAGCTTCCTCAGGGGATCGGGAGGAAACACCATATATTTT
TRBV5-6,-,TRBJ2-7,-,CASSFFERYEQYF,TGTGCCAGCAGCTTCTTCGAGAGGTACGAGCAGTACTTC
TRBV3-1/TRBV3-2,TRBD2,TRBJ2-3,-,CASSQASGNRHTQYF,TGTGCCAGCAGCCAAGCTAGCGGGAATCGACATACGCAGTATTTT
TRBV30,TRBD1,TRBJ1-3,-,CAWSHETGRFGNTIYF,TGTGCCTGGAGTCACGAGACAGGGCGTTTTGGAAACACCATATATTTT
TRBV7-6,TRBD2,TRBJ2-5,-,CASSLAGGAGGGETQYF,TGTGCCAGCAGCTTAGCGGGGGGAGCGGGAGGGGGCGAGACCCAGTACTTC
TRBV4-3,TRBD1,TRBJ2-3,-,CASSQGTGGYPVGADTQYF,TGCGCCAGCAGCCAAGGGACAGGGGGCTATCCCGTTGGGGCAGATACGCAGTATTTT
TRBV7-9,TRBD2,TRBJ2-1,-,CASSSLGLAYYNEQFF,TGTGCCAGCAGCTCTCTAGGACTAGCATATTACAATGAGCAGTTCTTC
TRBV2,-,TRBJ2-3,-,CASSVRGRGSTDTQYF,TGTGCCAGCAGTGTAAGGGGCCGGGGGAGCACAGATACGCAGTATTTT
TRBV2,-,TRBJ1-5,few,CASSASVGNQPQHF,TGTGCCAGCAGTGCGTCGGTCGGCAATCAGCCCCAGCATTTT
TRBV15,TRBD2,TRBJ2-7,-,CAATSRTSGRSRCEQYF,TGTGCCGCAACCTCCCGGACTAGCGGGAGGTCCCGGTGTGAGCAGTACTTC
TRBV5-6,TRBD2,TRBJ2-1,-,CATKIPGGGLAGGPGEQFF,TGTGCCACCAAGATACCGGGGGGGGGACTCGCGGGAGGGCCGGGCGAGCAGTTCTTC